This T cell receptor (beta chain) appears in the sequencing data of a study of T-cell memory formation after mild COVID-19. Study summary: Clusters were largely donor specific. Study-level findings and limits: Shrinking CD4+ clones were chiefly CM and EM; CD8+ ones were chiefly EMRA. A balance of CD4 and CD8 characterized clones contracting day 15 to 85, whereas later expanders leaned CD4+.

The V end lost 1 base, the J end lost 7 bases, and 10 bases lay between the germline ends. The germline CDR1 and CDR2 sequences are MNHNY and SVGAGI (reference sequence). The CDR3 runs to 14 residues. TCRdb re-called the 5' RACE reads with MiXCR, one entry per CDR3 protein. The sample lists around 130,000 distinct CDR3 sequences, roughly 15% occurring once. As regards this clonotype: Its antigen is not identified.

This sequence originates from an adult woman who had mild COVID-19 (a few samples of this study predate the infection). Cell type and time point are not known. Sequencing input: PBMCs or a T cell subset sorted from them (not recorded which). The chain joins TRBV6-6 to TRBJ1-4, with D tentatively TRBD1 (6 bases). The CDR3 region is CASSYLGALEKLFF. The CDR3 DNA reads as TGTGCCAGCAGTTACTTGGGGGCTCTTGAAAAACTGTTTTTT.